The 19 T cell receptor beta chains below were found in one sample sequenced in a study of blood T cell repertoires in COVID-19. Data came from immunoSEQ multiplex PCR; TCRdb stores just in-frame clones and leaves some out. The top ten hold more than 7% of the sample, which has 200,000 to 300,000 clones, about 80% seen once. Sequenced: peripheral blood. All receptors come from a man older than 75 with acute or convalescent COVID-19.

The CDR3 DNA is TGCGCCAGCAGCCCTGACAACAATAACTATGGCTACACCTTC. It specifies CASSPDNNNYGYTF. The gene calls are TRBV5-1 and TRBJ1-2; D is uncertain. Germline CDR1 reads SGHRS; CDR2 reads YFSETQ. The V end lost 4 bases, the J end lost 1 base, and 11 bases lay between the germline ends. This CDR3 is built from 14 residues.

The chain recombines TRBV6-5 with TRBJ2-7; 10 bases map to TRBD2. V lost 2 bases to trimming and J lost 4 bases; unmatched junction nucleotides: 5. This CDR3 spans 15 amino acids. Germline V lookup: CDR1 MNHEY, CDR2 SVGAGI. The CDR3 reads CASSYTAGGPYEQYF. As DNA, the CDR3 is TGTGCCAGCAGTTACACAGCGGGAGGGCCGTACGAGCAGTACTTC.

The CDR3 DNA reads as TGTGCCAGCAAGGGCAGGGGAGTGTCACCCCTCCACTTT. It is translated as CASKGRGVSPLHF. This chain uses TRBV27 with TRBJ1-6; TRBD1 might be the D (6 bases). There are 13 residues in the CDR3. Deletions cut 7 bases from V and 10 bases from J, with 14 bases between. CDR1 is MNHEY, CDR2 SMNVEV, per germline (reference sequence).

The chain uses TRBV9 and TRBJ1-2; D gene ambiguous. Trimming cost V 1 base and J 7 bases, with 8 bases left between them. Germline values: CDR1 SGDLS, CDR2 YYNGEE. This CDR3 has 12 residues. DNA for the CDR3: TGTGCCAGCAGCGTACCGGGTAGTGGCTACACCTTC. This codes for CASSVPGSGYTF.

CDR3 DNA sequence: TGTGCCAGCAGCCCCCGCAGAGGATCCTACGAGCAGTACTTC. This codes for CASSPRRGSYEQYF. The chain has TRBV7-2 and TRBJ2-7; D is uncertain. The V end lost 5 bases, the J end lost 1 base, and 12 bases lay between the germline ends. Germline values: CDR1 SGHTA, CDR2 FQGNSA. This CDR3 has 14 residues.

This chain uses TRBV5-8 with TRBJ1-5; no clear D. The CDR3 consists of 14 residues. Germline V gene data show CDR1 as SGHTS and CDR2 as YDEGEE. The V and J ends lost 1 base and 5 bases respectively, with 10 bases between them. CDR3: CASSLWQAHQPQHF. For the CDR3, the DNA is TGTGCCAGCAGCTTGTGGCAGGCCCATCAGCCCCAGCATTTT.

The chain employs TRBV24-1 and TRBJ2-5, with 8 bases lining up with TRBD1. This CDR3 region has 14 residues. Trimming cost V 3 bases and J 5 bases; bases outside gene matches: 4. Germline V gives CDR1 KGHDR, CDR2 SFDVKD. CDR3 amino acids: CATSDDRGFETQYF. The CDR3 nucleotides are TGTGCCACCAGTGATGACAGGGGTTTTGAGACCCAGTACTTC.

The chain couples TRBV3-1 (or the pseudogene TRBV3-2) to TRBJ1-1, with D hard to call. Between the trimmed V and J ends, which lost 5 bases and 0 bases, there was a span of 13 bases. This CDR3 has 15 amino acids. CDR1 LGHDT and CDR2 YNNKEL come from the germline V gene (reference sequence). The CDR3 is CASSKGVNLNTEAFF. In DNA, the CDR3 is TGTGCCAGCAGCAAAGGAGTGAACTTGAACACTGAAGCTTTCTTT.

The CDR3 reads CASSPRGGRTDTQYF. CDR3 DNA sequence: TGTGCCAGCAGCCCACGGGGGGGGCGCACAGATACGCAGTATTTT. The chain couples TRBV7-2 to TRBJ2-3; 8 nucleotides align to TRBD2. The J segment lost 1 base and the V segment lost 5 bases, leaving 5 bases of the junction unmatched. This CDR3 is 15 amino acids long. Germline V gene lookup returns CDR1 SGHTA and CDR2 FQGNSA.

Written as DNA, the CDR3 is TGTGCCAGGCGGTCCCTCGCCCCCCCTCGGGCTTTCTTT. Protein sequence: CARRSLAPPRAFF. The chain uses TRBV2 and TRBJ1-1; D is unresolved. Germline V gene lookup returns CDR1 SNHLY and CDR2 FYNNEI. V lost 9 bases and J lost 11, with 22 bases in between. This CDR3 is 13 amino acids long.

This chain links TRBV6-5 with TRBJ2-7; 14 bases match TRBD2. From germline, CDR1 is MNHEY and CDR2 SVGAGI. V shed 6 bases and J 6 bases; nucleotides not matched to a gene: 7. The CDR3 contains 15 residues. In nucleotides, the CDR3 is TGTGCCAGCAGACCCGGGACTAGCGGGAGAGGCGAGCAGTACTTC. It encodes CASRPGTSGRGEQYF.

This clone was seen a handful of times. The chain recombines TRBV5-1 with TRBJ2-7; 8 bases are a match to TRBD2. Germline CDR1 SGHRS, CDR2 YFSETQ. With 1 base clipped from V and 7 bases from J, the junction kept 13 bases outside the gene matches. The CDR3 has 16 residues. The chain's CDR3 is CASSLFAGGPITEQYF. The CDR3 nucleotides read TGCGCCAGCAGCTTGTTCGCGGGGGGACCCATTACGGAGCAGTACTTC.

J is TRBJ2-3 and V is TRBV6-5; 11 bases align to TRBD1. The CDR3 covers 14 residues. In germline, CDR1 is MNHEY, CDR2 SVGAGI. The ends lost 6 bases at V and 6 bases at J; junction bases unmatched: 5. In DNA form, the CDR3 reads TGTGCCAGCAGATCGGGACAGGGGGGGGATACGCAGTATTTT. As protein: CASRSGQGGDTQYF.

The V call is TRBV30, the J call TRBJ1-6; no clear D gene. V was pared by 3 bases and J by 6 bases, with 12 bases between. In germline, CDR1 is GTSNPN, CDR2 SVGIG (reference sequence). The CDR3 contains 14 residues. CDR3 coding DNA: TGTGCCTGGAGCCTAGCTCGGGGTAATTCACCCCTCCACTTT. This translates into CAWSLARGNSPLHF.

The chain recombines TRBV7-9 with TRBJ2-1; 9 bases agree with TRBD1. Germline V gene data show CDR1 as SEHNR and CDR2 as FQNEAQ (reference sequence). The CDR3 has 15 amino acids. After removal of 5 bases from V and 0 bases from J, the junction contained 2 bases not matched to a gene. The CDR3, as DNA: TGTGCCAGCAGCGCGGACAGGGGCTCCTACAATGAGCAGTTCTTC. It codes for CASSADRGSYNEQFF.

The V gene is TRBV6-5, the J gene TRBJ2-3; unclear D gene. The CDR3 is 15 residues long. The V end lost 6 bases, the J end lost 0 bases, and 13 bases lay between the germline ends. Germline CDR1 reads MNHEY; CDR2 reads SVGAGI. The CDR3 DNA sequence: TGTGCCAGCAGCCGCTATTCTTCTAGCACAGATACGCAGTATTTT. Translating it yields CASSRYSSSTDTQYF.

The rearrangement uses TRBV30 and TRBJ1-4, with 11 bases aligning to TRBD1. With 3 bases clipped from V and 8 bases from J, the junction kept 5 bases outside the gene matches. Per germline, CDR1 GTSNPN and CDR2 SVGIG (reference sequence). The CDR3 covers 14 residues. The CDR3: CAWRRDRGREKLFF. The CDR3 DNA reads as TGTGCCTGGAGGCGGGACAGGGGGAGAGAAAAACTGTTTTTT.

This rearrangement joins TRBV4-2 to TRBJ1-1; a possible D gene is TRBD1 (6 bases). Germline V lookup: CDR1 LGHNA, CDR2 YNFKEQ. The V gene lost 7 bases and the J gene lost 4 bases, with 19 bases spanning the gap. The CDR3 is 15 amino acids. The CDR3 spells CASTLGETGLTEAFF. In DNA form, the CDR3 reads TGTGCCAGCACCCTGGGGGAGACAGGCCTCACTGAAGCTTTCTTT.

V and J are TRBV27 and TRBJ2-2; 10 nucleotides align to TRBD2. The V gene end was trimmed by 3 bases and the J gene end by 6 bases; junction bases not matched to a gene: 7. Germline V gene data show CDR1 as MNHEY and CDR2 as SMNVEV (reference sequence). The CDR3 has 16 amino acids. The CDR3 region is CASSLGTLAGAGELFF. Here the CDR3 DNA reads TGTGCCAGCAGTTTGGGAACCCTAGCGGGAGCCGGGGAGCTGTTTTTT.